A selection of T cell receptor beta chains follows, all from one sample in a study of shared clonotypes between healthy human individuals. Libraries were prepared by immunoSEQ multiplex PCR; TCRdb keeps only in-frame clonotypes and omits some of them. The sample includes about 2.1 million clones, approximately 92% of them seen just once. The material sequenced was naive CD8+ T cells from PBMCs. These receptors came from a man between 18 and 29 years old in good health. Some clones in this sample may be carry-over from other donors' samples. The CDR3 runs from the conserved cysteine through the conserved F or W. A D gene is named only where the DNA matches it firmly. Size values are once, few and many counts, or a class for expanded clones, and some rows have none.

V,J,size,length,D,DNA,CDR3
TRBV5-6,TRBJ2-7,once,17,TRBD2,TGTGCCAGCAGCTCTCGGTGGACTAGCGGGAGACAGTACGAGCAGTACTTC,CASSSRWTSGRQYEQYF
TRBV4-1,TRBJ2-3,.,17,TRBD2,TGCGCCAGCAGCTACGAACTAGCGGGAGGGATCACAGATACGCAGTATTTT,CASSYELAGGITDTQYF
TRBV5-4,TRBJ2-3,.,14,.,TGTGCCAGCAGCCCACGACTGGGTGGGGATACGCAGTATTTT,CASSPRLGGDTQYF
TRBV29-1,TRBJ2-1,.,15,TRBD2,TGCAGCGTTGGAGATAGCGGGAGGGCCGCCAGTGAGCAGTTCTTC,CSVGDSGRAASEQFF
TRBV6-5,TRBJ1-5,.,15,TRBD1,TGTGCCAGCAGCAGGGACAGGTCAATTAATCAGCCCCAGCATTTT,CASSRDRSINQPQHF
TRBV5-6,TRBJ1-4,.,12,.,TGTGCCAGCAGCCTGGGTGGGGGACGACTGTTTTTT,CASSLGGGRLFF
TRBV9,TRBJ2-3,.,16,.,TGTGCCAGCAGCGTAGTTGGACGAGCGGGTAAAGATACGCAGTATTTT,CASSVVGRAGKDTQYF
TRBV11-2,TRBJ1-1,.,15,.,TGTGCCAGCAGTCAGACCAGGGGCCTGAACACTGAAGCTTTCTTT,CASSQTRGLNTEAFF
TRBV7-3,TRBJ2-1,.,13,.,TGTGCCAGCAGCAACCTGGATGGCTATGAGCAGTTCTTC,CASSNLDGYEQFF
TRBV5-8,TRBJ2-7,.,12,TRBD2,TGTGCCAGCAGCTCGGGAGGGAACGAGCAGTACTTC,CASSSGGNEQYF
TRBV7-3,TRBJ1-2,.,13,TRBD1,TGTGCCAGCAGCCATGGGACAGGGTATGGCTACACCTTC,CASSHGTGYGYTF
TRBV28,TRBJ2-4,.,14,.,TGTGCCAGCAGTGAACAGGGTGGCAAAAACATTCAGTACTTC,CASSEQGGKNIQYF
TRBV28,TRBJ1-1,.,16,.,TGTGCCAGCAGCCCCCGGATCGGGTTTTGGGACACTGAAGCTTTCTTT,CASSPRIGFWDTEAFF
TRBV10-3,TRBJ2-1,.,14,TRBD2,TGTGCCATCAGCCTAGCGGGAGGTAGGGATGAGCAGTTCTTC,CAISLAGGRDEQFF
TRBV7-9,TRBJ2-2,.,13,TRBD2,TGTGCCAGCGGGACTAGGAACACCGGGGAGCTGTTTTTT,CASGTRNTGELFF
TRBV4-3,TRBJ2-7,.,15,TRBD2,TGCGCCAGCAGCCAGGGGAGCGGGAGGGCCCACGAGCAGTACTTC,CASSQGSGRAHEQYF
TRBV7-9,TRBJ1-1,.,15,TRBD1,TGTGCCAGCAGCTTAGAAGGGACAGGAAACACTGAAGCTTTCTTT,CASSLEGTGNTEAFF
TRBV5-1,TRBJ2-1,.,12,.,TGCGCCAGCAGCTTGGGGAGCTTTGAGCAGTTCTTC,CASSLGSFEQFF
TRBV11-2,TRBJ2-3,.,13,.,TGTGCCAGCAGCGCCCGTCCACAGGATACGCAGTATTTT,CASSARPQDTQYF
TRBV9,TRBJ2-1,.,16,TRBD1,TGTGCCAGCAGCGCCCCGACGGGACAGGGCTACAATGAGCAGTTCTTC,CASSAPTGQGYNEQFF
TRBV7-9,TRBJ2-7,.,14,.,TGTGCCAGCAGCCCGGCAGGGGGGCCCTACGAGCAGTACTTC,CASSPAGGPYEQYF
TRBV6-5,TRBJ2-7,.,15,TRBD2,TGTGCCAGCAGTTACTCCAGCGGGAGCTCCTACGAGCAGTACTTC,CASSYSSGSSYEQYF
TRBV9,TRBJ2-1,.,16,TRBD2,TGTGCCAGCAGCACCAGACTAGCGGGGACCTACAATGAGCAGTTCTTC,CASSTRLAGTYNEQFF
TRBV19,TRBJ2-1,.,12,.,TGTGCCAGTAGCCACCGGAACAATGAGCAGTTCTTC,CASSHRNNEQFF
TRBV7-9,TRBJ2-2,.,12,.,TGTGTAGCGCTAGTCGACACCGGGGAGCTGTTTTTT,CVALVDTGELFF
TRBV7-9,TRBJ2-1,.,12,.,TGTGCCAGCAGCTTAGGACAGAATGAGCAGTTCTTC,CASSLGQNEQFF
TRBV6-5,TRBJ2-1,.,13,TRBD2,TGTGCCAGCAGCGTACTAGCGACTAATGAGCAGTTCTTC,CASSVLATNEQFF
TRBV5-1,TRBJ2-2,.,20,.,TGCGCCAGCAGCTTGGAAAGGGTGGCTGTATTGACATCGAACACCGGGGAGCTGTTTTTT,CASSLERVAVLTSNTGELFF
TRBV7-2,TRBJ2-7,.,12,.,TGTGCCAGCAGCTTAGGTTTCTACGAGCAGTACTTC,CASSLGFYEQYF
TRBV2,TRBJ2-7,.,15,.,TGTGCCAGCAGTGAAGAGGGGCGTAGAATCTACGAGCAGTACTTC,CASSEEGRRIYEQYF
TRBV6-5,TRBJ2-3,.,14,.,TGTGCCAGCAGTTATTTGGGGGGCGCGGATACGCAGTATTTT,CASSYLGGADTQYF
TRBV27,TRBJ2-7,.,14,TRBD2,TGTGCCAGCAGTCTACTAGCGGGAGCCTACGAGCAGTACTTC,CASSLLAGAYEQYF
TRBV9,TRBJ1-3,.,14,.,TGTGCCAGCAGCAAGAGCGTCTCTGGAAACACCATATATTTT,CASSKSVSGNTIYF
TRBV7-2,TRBJ1-1,.,13,TRBD1,TGTGCCAGCAGCCCGAGAGGGGGCCCTGAAGCTTTCTTT,CASSPRGGPEAFF
TRBV10-3,TRBJ2-5,.,13,.,TGTGCCATCAGGGCGGGCAGGGAGGAGACCCAGTACTTC,CAIRAGREETQYF
TRBV7-6,TRBJ1-1,.,14,.,TGTGCCAGCAGCCCCGGGGGGGGGCTCGCCGAAGCTTTCTTT,CASSPGGGLAEAFF
TRBV7-3,TRBJ1-1,.,15,TRBD1,TGTGCCAGCAGCCCCGGGACAGGGGGTCTGACTGAAGCTTTCTTT,CASSPGTGGLTEAFF
TRBV29-1,TRBJ2-7,.,13,.,TGCAGCGTTGTATCAGGCAGCCCCTACGAGCAGTACTTC,CSVVSGSPYEQYF
TRBV9,TRBJ1-1,.,13,.,TGTGCCAGCAGGGAGGGTGAGGGGACTGAAGCTTTCTTT,CASREGEGTEAFF
TRBV9,TRBJ2-3,once,14,TRBD1,TGTGCCAGCAGCCGGGGACAGGGCACAGATACGCAGTATTTT,CASSRGQGTDTQYF
TRBV18,TRBJ2-5,.,15,.,TGTGCCAGCTCACCACCGGTCAGGGTACAAGAGACCCAGTACTTC,CASSPPVRVQETQYF
TRBV11-2,TRBJ1-4,.,15,.,TGTGCCAGCAGCAAATGGGGGGGAGGATATGAAAAACTGTTTTTT,CASSKWGGGYEKLFF
TRBV28,TRBJ1-1,.,15,TRBD1,TGTGCCAGCAGTACAAGACAGGGGGCTATGACTGAAGCTTTCTTT,CASSTRQGAMTEAFF
TRBV6-1,TRBJ2-3,.,15,.,TGTGCCAGCAGTCGTCCTATTAGGGTGGCAGATACGCAGTATTTT,CASSRPIRVADTQYF
TRBV4-2,TRBJ2-1,.,16,.,TGTGCCAGCAGCTCTGGGTGGCTAGCTGGTCGGAATGAGCAGTTCTTC,CASSSGWLAGRNEQFF
TRBV29-1,TRBJ2-7,.,13,.,TGCAGCGTTGAATTGGGGGCTCGATACGAGCAGTACTTC,CSVELGARYEQYF
TRBV6-5,TRBJ2-2,.,11,.,TGTGCCAGCCGGGAGACCGGGGAGCTGTTTTTT,CASRETGELFF
TRBV7-9,TRBJ1-3,.,18,.,TGTGCCAGCAGCCTCACTCCGATCTCGGGTAACCCTGGAAACACCATATATTTT,CASSLTPISGNPGNTIYF